Below, one T cell receptor (beta chain) is given with its context. As originally analysed: Using reference gene primer amplification, nucleated cell counts were estimated. Here immunoSEQ multiplex PCR was the method, and the copy in TCRdb shows in-frame clones only, minus some. For V, J and clone size, that table is used; D and trimming come from the DNA. The data show hundreds of thousands of clones, roughly 80% seen once. This sample is drawn from a study of blood T cell repertoires in COVID-19. Background on the study: The United States, Italy and Spain supplied acute and convalescent COVID-19 samples. Sources were T cells, B-cell-depleted T cells, or PBMCs; the material itself was cDNA or gDNA.

CDR1 SEHNR and CDR2 FQNEAQ come from the germline V gene (reference sequence). Trimming left V 5 bases short and J 2 bases short, with 12 bases between. The CDR3 sequence is 14 residues long. This chain joins TRBV7-9 and TRBJ1-1; D perhaps matches TRBD1 (6 bases). The clonotype comes from a woman older than 75 with acute or convalescent COVID-19. Sequencing used peripheral blood. CDR3 protein: CASSLDRFNTEAFF. CDR3 bases: TGTGCCAGCAGCCTGGACAGATTCAACACTGAAGCTTTCTTT.